This T cell receptor (beta chain) appears in the sequencing data of a study of blood T cell repertoires in COVID-19. The V gene lost 5 bases and the J gene lost 3 bases, with 17 bases spanning the gap. Germline V gene data show CDR1 as SGHTA and CDR2 as FQGNSA. The CDR3 sequence is 16 residues long. Profiling relied on immunoSEQ multiplex PCR, and the TCRdb table lists in-frame clones only, not all of them. The sample lists approximately 50,000 clones; over 85% were seen once. This clonotype was sampled from a man older than 75 with active or convalescent COVID-19. The chain is built from TRBV7-2 and TRBJ2-1, with D possibly being TRBD2 (5 bases). Sequenced sample: peripheral blood. For the CDR3, the DNA is TGTGCCAGCAGCATCCGTCCACTAGGAGGCTACAATGAGCAGTTCTTC. Its translation is CASSIRPLGGYNEQFF. Full variable domain (missing parts from reference TRBV7-2 and TRBJ2-1): GAGVSQSPSNKVTEKGKDVELRCDPISGHTALYWYRQSLGQGLEFLIYFQGNSAPDKSGLPSDRFSAERTGGSVSTLTIQRTQQEDSAVYLCASSIRPLGGYNEQFFGPGTRLTVL.